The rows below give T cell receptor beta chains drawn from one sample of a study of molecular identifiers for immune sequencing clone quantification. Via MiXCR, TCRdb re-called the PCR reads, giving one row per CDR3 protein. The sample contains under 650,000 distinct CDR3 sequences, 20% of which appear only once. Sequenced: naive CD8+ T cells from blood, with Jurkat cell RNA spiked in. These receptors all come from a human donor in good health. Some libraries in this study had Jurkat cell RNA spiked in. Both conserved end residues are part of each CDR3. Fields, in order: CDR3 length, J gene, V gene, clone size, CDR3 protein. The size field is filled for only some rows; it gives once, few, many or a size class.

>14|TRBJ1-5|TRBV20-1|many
CSAWGTGSNQPQHF
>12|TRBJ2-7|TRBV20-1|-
CSARTRQYEQYF
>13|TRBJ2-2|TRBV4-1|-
CASSQEGPGELFF
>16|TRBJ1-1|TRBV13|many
CASSTRDPVNGTEAFF
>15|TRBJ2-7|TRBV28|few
CASIGTSGSSYEQYF
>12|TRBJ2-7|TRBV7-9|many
CASSYSVGEQYF
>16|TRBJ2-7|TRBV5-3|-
CASSLGGDRVGDEQYF
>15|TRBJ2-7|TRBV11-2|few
CASSLFGGTSYEQYF
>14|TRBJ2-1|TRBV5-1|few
CASSGRTRVDEQFF
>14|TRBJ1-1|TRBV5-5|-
CASSLVLDNTEAFF
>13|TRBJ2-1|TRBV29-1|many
CSVLAGNYNEQFF
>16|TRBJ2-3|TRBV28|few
CASNPYTGSSTDTQYF
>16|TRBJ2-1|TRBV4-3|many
CASSQDFQLYYNEQFF
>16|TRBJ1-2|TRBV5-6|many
CASSLNSRVISYGYTF
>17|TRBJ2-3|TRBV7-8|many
CASSLVWVGRSTDTQYF
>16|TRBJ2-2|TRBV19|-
CASISPRGLGTGELFF
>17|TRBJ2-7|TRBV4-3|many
CASSQIHVLDKSYEQYF
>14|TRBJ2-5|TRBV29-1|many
CSVGALAIQETQYF
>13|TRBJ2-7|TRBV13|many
CASSREGLYEQYF
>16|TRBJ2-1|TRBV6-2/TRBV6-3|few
CASRKRGGLFYNEQFF
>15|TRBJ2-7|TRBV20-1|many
CSATNGLAVDYEQYF
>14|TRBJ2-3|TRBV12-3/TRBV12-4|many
CASSPGTSADTQYF
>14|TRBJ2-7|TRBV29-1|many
CSVLTSGEPYEQYF
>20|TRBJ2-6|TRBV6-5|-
CASSYLNRGPVFPGANVLTF
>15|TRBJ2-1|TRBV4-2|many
CASSDLRQQYNEQFF
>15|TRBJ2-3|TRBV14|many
CASSPGLRFTDTQYF
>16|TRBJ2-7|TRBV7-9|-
CASSSPDGESSYGQYF